This TCR beta chain was captured in a study of Graves' ophthalmopathy and Graves' hyperthyroidism. The ends were cut back, 3 bases at V and 5 bases at J, with 10 bases in the middle. CDR3 length equals 13 residues. For repertoire sequencing, the TCR beta CDR3 regions were amplified from RNA transcripts. Investigators did first-round RT-PCR with HTBI primers, then second-round multiplex PCR. TCRdb independently ran MiXCR on the multiplex PCR reads; one entry per CDR3 protein. The sample holds 500,000 to 700,000 distinct CDR3 sequences, 22% seen once. Material: peripheral blood. The chain employs TRBV12-3 or TRBV12-4 and TRBJ2-5; D call uncertain. The sequence was obtained from a woman aged 18-29 years with stable Graves' hyperthyroidism. Some clones in this sample may be carry-over from other donors' samples. The CDR3 sequence: CASSFLRVETQYF. In DNA, the CDR3 is TGTGCCAGCAGTTTCCTTCGGGTGGAGACCCAGTACTTC.